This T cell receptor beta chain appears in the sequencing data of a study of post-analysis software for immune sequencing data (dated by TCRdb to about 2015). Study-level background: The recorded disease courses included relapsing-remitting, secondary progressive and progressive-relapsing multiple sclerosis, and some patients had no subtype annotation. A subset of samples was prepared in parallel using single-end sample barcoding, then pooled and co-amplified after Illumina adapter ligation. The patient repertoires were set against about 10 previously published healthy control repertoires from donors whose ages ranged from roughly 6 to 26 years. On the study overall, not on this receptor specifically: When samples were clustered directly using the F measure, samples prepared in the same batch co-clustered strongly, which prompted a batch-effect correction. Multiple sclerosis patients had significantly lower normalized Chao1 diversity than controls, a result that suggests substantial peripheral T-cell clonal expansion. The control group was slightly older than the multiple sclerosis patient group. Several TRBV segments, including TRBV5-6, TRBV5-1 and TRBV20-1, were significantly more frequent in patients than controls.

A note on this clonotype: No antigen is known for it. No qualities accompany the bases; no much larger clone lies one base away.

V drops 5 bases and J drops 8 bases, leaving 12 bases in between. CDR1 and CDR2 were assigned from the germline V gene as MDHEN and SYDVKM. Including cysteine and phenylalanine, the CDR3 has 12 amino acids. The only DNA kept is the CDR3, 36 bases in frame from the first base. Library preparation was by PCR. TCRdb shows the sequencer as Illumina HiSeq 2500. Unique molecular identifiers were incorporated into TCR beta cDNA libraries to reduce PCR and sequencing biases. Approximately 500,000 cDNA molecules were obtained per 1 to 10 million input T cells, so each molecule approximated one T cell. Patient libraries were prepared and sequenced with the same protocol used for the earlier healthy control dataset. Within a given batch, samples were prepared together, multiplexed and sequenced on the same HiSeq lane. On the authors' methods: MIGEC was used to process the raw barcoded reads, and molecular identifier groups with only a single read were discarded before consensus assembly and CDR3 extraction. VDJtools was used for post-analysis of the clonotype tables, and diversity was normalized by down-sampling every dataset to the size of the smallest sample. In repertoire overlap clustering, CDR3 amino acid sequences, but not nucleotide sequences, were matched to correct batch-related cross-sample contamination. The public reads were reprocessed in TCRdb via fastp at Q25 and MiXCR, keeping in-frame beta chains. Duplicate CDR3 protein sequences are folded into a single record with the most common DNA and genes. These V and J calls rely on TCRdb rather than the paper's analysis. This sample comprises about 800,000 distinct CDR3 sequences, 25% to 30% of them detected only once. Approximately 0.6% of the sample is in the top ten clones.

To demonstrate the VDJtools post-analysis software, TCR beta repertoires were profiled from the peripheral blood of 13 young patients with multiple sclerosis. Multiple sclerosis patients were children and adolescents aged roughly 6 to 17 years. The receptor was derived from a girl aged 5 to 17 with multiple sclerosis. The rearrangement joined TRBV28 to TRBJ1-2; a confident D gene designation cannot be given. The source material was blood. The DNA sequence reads TGTGCCAGCAGTCCCTCACGAGGGGGCTACACCTTC. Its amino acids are CASSPSRGGYTF.